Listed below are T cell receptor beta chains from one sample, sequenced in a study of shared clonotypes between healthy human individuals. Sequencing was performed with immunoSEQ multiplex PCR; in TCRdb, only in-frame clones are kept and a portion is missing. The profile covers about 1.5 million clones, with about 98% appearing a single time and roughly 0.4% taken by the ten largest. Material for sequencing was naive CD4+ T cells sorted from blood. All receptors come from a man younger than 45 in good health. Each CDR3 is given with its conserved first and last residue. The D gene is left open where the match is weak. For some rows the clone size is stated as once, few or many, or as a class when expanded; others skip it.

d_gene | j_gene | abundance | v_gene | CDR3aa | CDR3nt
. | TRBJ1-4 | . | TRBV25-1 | CASSSRDTTNEKLFF | TGTGCCAGCTCCTCCCGGGACACAACTAATGAAAAACTGTTTTTT
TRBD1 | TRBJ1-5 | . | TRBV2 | CASSLQGVHQPQHF | TGTGCCAGCAGTTTACAGGGGGTCCATCAGCCCCAGCATTTT
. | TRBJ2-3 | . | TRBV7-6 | CASSLGAASSTDTQYF | TGTGCCAGCAGCTTAGGGGCTGCCTCGAGCACAGATACGCAGTATTTT
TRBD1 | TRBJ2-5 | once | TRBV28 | CASIKQGSTAQYF | TGTGCCAGCATTAAACAGGGGTCTACGGCCCAGTACTTC
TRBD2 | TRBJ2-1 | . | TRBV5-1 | CASSLANTSGRSHLSQFF | TGCGCCAGCAGCTTGGCCAATACTAGCGGGAGGTCCCACCTTTCACAGTTCTTC
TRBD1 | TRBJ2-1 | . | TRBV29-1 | CSAHDRGSYNEQFF | TGCAGCGCCCATGACAGGGGTTCCTACAATGAGCAGTTCTTC
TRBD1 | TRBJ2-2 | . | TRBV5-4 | CASSTDRATAGELFF | TGTGCCAGCAGTACGGACAGGGCGACGGCCGGGGAGCTGTTTTTT
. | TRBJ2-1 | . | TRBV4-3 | CASSQGAFGNEQFF | TGCGCCAGCAGCCAAGGCGCTTTTGGGAATGAGCAGTTCTTC
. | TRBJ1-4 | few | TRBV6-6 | CASSPGPNEKLFF | TGTGCCAGCAGCCCTGGGCCGAATGAAAAACTGTTTTTT
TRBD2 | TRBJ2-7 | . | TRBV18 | CASSPLQPAGLSEQYF | TGTGCCAGCTCACCACTCCAACCAGCGGGATTGTCCGAGCAGTACTTC
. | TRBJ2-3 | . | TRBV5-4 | CASSSGSSTDTQYF | TGTGCCAGCAGCTCCGGGAGCAGCACAGATACGCAGTATTTT
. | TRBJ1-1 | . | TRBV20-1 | CSARGPEAFF | TGCAGTGCCCGAGGGCCTGAAGCTTTCTTT
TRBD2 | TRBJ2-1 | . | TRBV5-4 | CASSLAVSGTYNEQFF | TGTGCCAGCAGCTTGGCCGTTAGCGGGACCTACAATGAGCAGTTCTTC
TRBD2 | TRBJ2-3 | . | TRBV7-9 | CASSLREGETDTQYF | TGTGCCAGCAGCTTGCGGGAGGGGGAGACAGATACGCAGTATTTT
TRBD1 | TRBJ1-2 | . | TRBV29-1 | CSVLTGLGGYTF | TGCAGCGTCTTGACAGGGTTGGGTGGCTACACCTTC